Below, 9 T cell receptor beta chains from the same sample are listed, as sequenced in a study of T cell responses to AZD1222 COVID-19 vaccine. The assay was immunoSEQ multiplex PCR, and TCRdb's table has in-frame clones only and misses some. The sample shows some 150,000 clones, 90% to 95% of them seen only once. The input for sequencing was peripheral blood, taken 28 days after the second AZD1222 dose. These receptors originate from an adult who received the AZD1222 COVID-19 vaccine.

This clone was seen a single time. The V gene is TRBV6-6, the J gene TRBJ2-3; possible D gene TRBD2, 5 bases. CDR3 length: 19 amino acids. The germline V gene encodes CDR1 MNHNY and CDR2 SVGAGI (reference sequence). The V and J ends lost 5 bases and 0 bases respectively, with 24 bases between them. The CDR3 nucleotides read TGTGCCAGCAGTCCCCTCCTATGGGGAGCTGGGGATAGCACAGATACGCAGTATTTT. It encodes CASSPLLWGAGDSTDTQYF.

The V gene is TRBV13, the J gene TRBJ2-1, with a weak D call TRBD2 (6 bases). This CDR3 region has 14 residues. With 6 bases removed from V and 4 bases from J, the gap between germline ends came to 13 bases. Germline V gives CDR1 PRHDT, CDR2 FYEKMQ (reference sequence). The CDR3 region has the DNA TGTGCCAGCAGGCGTAGCGGTGCGTACAATGAGCAGTTCTTC. Protein product: CASRRSGAYNEQFF.

The chain is built from TRBV5-5 and TRBJ2-3; 7 bases align to TRBD1. The CDR3 is 19 residues long. V gave up 4 bases and J gave up 3 bases; unmatched junction bases: 20. Germline lookup yields CDR1 SGHKS and CDR2 YYEKEE (reference sequence). The CDR3 spells CASSTVPSDRVVRTDTQYF. CDR3 nucleotides: TGTGCCAGCAGCACCGTACCCTCAGACAGGGTGGTTCGTACAGATACGCAGTATTTT.

The chain couples TRBV15 to TRBJ2-3, with D tentatively TRBD1 (5 bases). Germline CDR1 reads LNHNV; CDR2 reads YYDKDF (reference sequence). The CDR3 consists of 15 residues. Trimming removed 4 bases from V and 2 bases from J, with 13 bases in between. The CDR3 DNA is TGTGCCACCAGCAAGGGGAACCAAAACACAGATACGCAGTATTTT. This translates into CATSKGNQNTDTQYF.

The chain joins TRBV7-8 to TRBJ2-2; 8 bases are a match to TRBD2. V lost 5 bases to trimming and J lost 0 bases; unmatched junction nucleotides: 8. The CDR3 extends over 17 amino acids. CDR1 and CDR2 from the germline V gene are SGHVS and FQNEAQ. CDR3: CASSLDRRGANTGELFF. CDR3 in DNA: TGTGCCAGCAGCCTAGATCGGCGGGGGGCGAACACCGGGGAGCTGTTTTTT. Variable domain in full (rest from reference TRBV7-8 and TRBJ2-2): GAGVSQSPRYKVAKRGQDVALRCDPISGHVSLFWYQQALGQGPEFLTYFQNEAQLDKSGLPSDRFFAERPEGSVSTLKIQRTQQEDSAVYLCASSLDRRGANTGELFFGEGSRLTVL.

The chain employs TRBV4-2 and TRBJ2-7; 11 positions match TRBD2. Germline V gives CDR1 LGHNA, CDR2 YNFKEQ. V was pared by 0 bases and J by 3 bases, with 4 bases of the junction left unmatched. This CDR3 region has 16 residues. Written as DNA, the CDR3 is TGTGCCAGCAGCCAAGAGTGGACTAGCGGGCACTACGAGCAGTACTTC. Its protein is CASSQEWTSGHYEQYF.

Worth noting for this clone: Germline and junction disagree at one end, which may indicate a read error. This chain joins TRBV6-2 or TRBV6-3 and TRBJ2-3, with unresolved D. CDR1 MNHEY and CDR2 SVGEGT come from the germline V gene. The CDR3 runs to 14 residues. CDR3 amino acids: CASSYSGKTATQYF. CDR3 sequence (DNA): TGTGCCAGCAGTTACTCGGGGAAAACAGCTACGCAGTATTTT.

This rearrangement joins TRBV6-5 to TRBJ1-2; D possibly corresponds to TRBD1 (6 bases). Germline CDR1 and CDR2: MNHEY and SVGAGI. This CDR3 has 15 residues. Trimming left V 4 bases short and J 0 bases short, with 12 bases between. CDR3 sequence (DNA): TGTGCCAGCAGTTCTTGGACAGTGACTAACTATGGCTACACCTTC. This encodes CASSSWTVTNYGYTF.

V is TRBV5-8 and J is TRBJ2-3; D not resolved. Germline CDR1 is SGHTS and CDR2 is YDEGEE. The length of the CDR3 is 17 residues. The V and J ends lost 4 bases and 0 bases respectively, with 18 bases between them. The CDR3 is CASSPLWQITSTDTQYF. The CDR3 coding sequence is TGTGCCAGCAGCCCACTATGGCAGATCACTAGCACAGATACGCAGTATTTT.